This T cell receptor (beta chain) is from a study of prognosis after radiotherapy for stage I lung cancer. This CDR3 region has 14 residues. Germline V gene lookup returns CDR1 SEHNR and CDR2 FQNEAQ (reference sequence). Trimming removed 5 bases at V and 4 bases at J, with 14 bases between. This clonotype was recorded many times. Two-round multiplex PCR amplified TCR beta CDR3 from genomic DNA. Primers targeting each individual TRBV and TRBJ gene were applied in first-round PCR. One entry per CDR3 protein, called by TCRdb with MiXCR from the multiplex PCR reads. This sample has 10,000 to 15,000 distinct CDR3 sequences, with less than 55% found just once.

This chain uses TRBV7-9 with TRBJ1-1; D is perhaps TRBD1 (5 bases). Sample: PBMCs, taken before or after stereotactic body radiation therapy (not recorded which). The clonotype originates from a donor older than 45 with non-small cell lung cancer. The CDR3 is CASSSHGGGTEAFF. DNA for the CDR3: TGTGCCAGCAGCAGCCACGGGGGGGGCACTGAAGCTTTCTTT.